This TCR beta chain was captured by sequencing in a study of blood T cell repertoires in COVID-19. Whole-study context: Italy, Spain and the United States were the sources of the convalescent and acute COVID-19 samples.

Sequenced by immunoSEQ multiplex PCR; TCRdb stores in-frame clones only, minus some. The sample includes fewer than 450,000 clones, more than 70% of them seen just once. Seattle-derived patients entered the study during active infection and were followed longitudinally. Sequencing was carried out using peripheral blood. The source is a woman in her seventies with COVID-19, enrolled during active disease.

The CDR3 coding sequence is TGTGCCAGCAGAGAGACTGTTTTCTCTGGAAACACCATATATTTT. As protein: CASRETVFSGNTIYF. This chain connects TRBV28 to TRBJ1-3; no firm D call. V was pared by 6 bases and J by 0 bases, with 12 bases between. Germline V gene lookup returns CDR1 MDHEN and CDR2 SYDVKM. There are 15 residues in the CDR3.